This TCR beta chain was found in a study of shared T cell receptors in the human thymus. Sequencing used immunoSEQ multiplex PCR; TCRdb keeps in-frame clones, though not all of them. Of roughly 700,000 clones in the sample, roughly 90% were seen once. The sample also formed part of further work on human thymus T cells. That investigation notes: Infants, healthy and Finnish, who were having corrective surgery for congenital heart defects served as donors. During corrective heart surgery, resections were taken, and the thymus tissue came from them. Related research has reported that thymic repertoires overlap highly among unrelated individuals.

The clonotype originates from a boy under two years old with a congenital heart defect. The material sequenced was thymocytes.

The CDR3 sequence: CASSLNPKGGEQYF. As DNA, the CDR3 is TGTGCCAGCAGCTTAAATCCTAAAGGGGGCGAGCAGTACTTC. The V and J genes are TRBV11-2 and TRBJ2-7; D is possibly TRBD1 (6 bases). V lost 2 bases and J 6 bases, leaving 14 bases between the germline ends. The CDR3 sequence is 14 residues long. Germline CDR1 is SGHAT and CDR2 is FQNNGV.